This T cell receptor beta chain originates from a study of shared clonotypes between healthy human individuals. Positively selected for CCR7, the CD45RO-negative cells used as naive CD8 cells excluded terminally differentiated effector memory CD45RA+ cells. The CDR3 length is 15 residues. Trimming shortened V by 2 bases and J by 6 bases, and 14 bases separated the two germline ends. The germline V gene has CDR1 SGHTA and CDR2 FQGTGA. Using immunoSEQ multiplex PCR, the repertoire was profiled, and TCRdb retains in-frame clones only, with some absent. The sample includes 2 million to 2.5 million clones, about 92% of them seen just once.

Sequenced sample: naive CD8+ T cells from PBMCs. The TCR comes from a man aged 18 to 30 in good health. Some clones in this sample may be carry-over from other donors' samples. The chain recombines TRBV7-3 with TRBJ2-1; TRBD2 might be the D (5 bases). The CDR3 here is CASSLLGSRGNEQFF. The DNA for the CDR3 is TGTGCCAGCAGCTTATTGGGCAGTCGGGGCAATGAGCAGTTCTTC.